This T cell receptor beta chain was observed in a study of response to subunit inactivated influenza vaccine. The CDR3 spans 14 residues. The germline V gene has CDR1 KGHSH and CDR2 LQKENI. V lost 3 bases and J lost 4, with 9 bases in between. TCRdb passed the RT-PCR reads through MiXCR, listing each CDR3 protein once. The profile shows about 520,000 distinct CDR3 sequences, roughly 25% of them singletons. Broader study findings: It was suggested by the authors that few new T cells are recruited by each seasonal influenza vaccination.

As to this clonotype: Antigen unknown.

The sequence derives from a man aged 50-59 years who received an inactivated influenza vaccine. The sequencing used CD4+ T cells sorted from PBMCs, collected 5 days after vaccination. The chain employs TRBV18 and TRBJ2-2; D might be TRBD2 (6 bases). CDR3 nucleotides: TGTGCCAGCTCACCTCCAGCGGGCACCGGGGAGCTGTTTTTT. Protein product: CASSPPAGTGELFF.